The sequence of this T cell receptor beta chain was determined in a study of blood T cell repertoires in COVID-19. Turning to the study itself: The United States, Italy and Spain were the sources of the acute and convalescent COVID-19 samples.

The length of the CDR3 is 16 residues. Germline lookup yields CDR1 MNHEY and CDR2 SVGAGI. V lost 2 bases to trimming and J lost 3 bases; unmatched junction nucleotides: 9. Authors' data handling: Amplification from reference gene primers served as the basis for estimated nucleated cell counts. Sequencing was performed with immunoSEQ multiplex PCR; in TCRdb, only in-frame clones are kept and a portion is missing. The V and J calls and the clone size are those of that table, but D and trimming were determined from the DNA. The sample includes roughly 97,000 clones, 76% of them seen just once. This receptor was identified in a man aged 65-85 years with acute or convalescent COVID-19. The material sequenced was peripheral blood. The chain links TRBV6-5 to TRBJ1-1, with TRBD1 matching over 7 bases. In DNA form, the CDR3 reads TGTGCCAGCAGTTACCATCCTACAGGGGTCGACACTGAAGCTTTCTTT. The encoded protein is CASSYHPTGVDTEAFF.